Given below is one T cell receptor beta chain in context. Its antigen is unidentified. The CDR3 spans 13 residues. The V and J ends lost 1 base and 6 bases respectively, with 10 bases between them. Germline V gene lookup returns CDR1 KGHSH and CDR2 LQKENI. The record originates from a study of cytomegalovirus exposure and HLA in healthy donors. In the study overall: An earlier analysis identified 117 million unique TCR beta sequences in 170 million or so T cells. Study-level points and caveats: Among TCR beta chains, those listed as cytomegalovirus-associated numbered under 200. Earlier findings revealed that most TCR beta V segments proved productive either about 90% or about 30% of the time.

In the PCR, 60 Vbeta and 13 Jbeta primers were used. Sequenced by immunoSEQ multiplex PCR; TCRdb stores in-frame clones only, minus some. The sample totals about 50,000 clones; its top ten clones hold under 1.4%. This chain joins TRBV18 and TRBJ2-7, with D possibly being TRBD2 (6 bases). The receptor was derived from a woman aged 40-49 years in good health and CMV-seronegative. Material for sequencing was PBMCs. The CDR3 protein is CASSPLPEGEQYF. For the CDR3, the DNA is TGTGCCAGCTCACCACTCCCGGAGGGCGAGCAGTACTTC.